This TCR beta chain was sequenced for a study of tumor and adjacent non-tumor tissue in lung cancer. Study-wide context: Histology: under 15 adenocarcinoma, 2 squamous cell carcinoma, 1 small cell lung cancer. The patients, roughly 9 men and 4 or 5 women, were about 31 to 85 with stage I to III disease. Whole-study results and caveats: In normal lung, the top 100 clones were significantly more dominant than in tumor.

Three rounds of nested PCR, following a modified ARM-PCR protocol, produced the TCRbeta library. TCRdb redid the calling of the multiplex PCR reads with MiXCR, one entry per CDR3 protein. The sample has more than 45,000 distinct CDR3 sequences, about 68% seen once; the top ten hold around 28%. The template was RNA from unsorted bulk tissue. This non-tumor lung sample came from over 3 cm beyond the tumor edge. The CDR3 contains 16 residues. From germline, CDR1 is MNHNS and CDR2 SASEGT. A word on this clonotype: What it binds is not known.

The chain combines TRBV6-1 with TRBJ1-5, with D possibly TRBD1 on 6 matching bases. The DNA matches TRBJ2-3 better at its end, which makes the J call doubtful. The sequencing sample was made of distant non-tumor lung tissue. This receptor was obtained from a woman in her seventies with non-small cell lung cancer. The DNA for the CDR3 is TGTGCCAGCAGTGACCGTTTTGACAGGCTGAGTCAGCCCCAGTATTTT. Translating it yields CASSDRFDRLSQPQYF.